This T cell receptor (beta chain) was observed in a study of cytomegalovirus exposure and HLA in healthy donors. The PCR ran on 60 Vbeta and 13 Jbeta primers. TCRdb's table, derived via immunoSEQ multiplex PCR, lists solely in-frame clones and lacks some. Of 74,000 or so clones in the sample, almost 80% were seen once. Source material: PBMCs. The clonotype originates from a woman aged 40 to 50 in good health and CMV-seropositive.

The CDR3 nucleotides read TGTGCCAGCAGTTTATCGAAGATAGCGGGGGGGATCAATGAGCAGTTCTTC. This gives the protein CASSLSKIAGGINEQFF. V gene TRBV27 combines with J gene TRBJ2-1; 11 bases are a match to TRBD2. Germline V gene sequence: CDR1 MNHEY, CDR2 SMNVEV (reference sequence). CDR3 length: 17 amino acids. V gave up 0 bases and J gave up 6 bases; unmatched junction bases: 7.